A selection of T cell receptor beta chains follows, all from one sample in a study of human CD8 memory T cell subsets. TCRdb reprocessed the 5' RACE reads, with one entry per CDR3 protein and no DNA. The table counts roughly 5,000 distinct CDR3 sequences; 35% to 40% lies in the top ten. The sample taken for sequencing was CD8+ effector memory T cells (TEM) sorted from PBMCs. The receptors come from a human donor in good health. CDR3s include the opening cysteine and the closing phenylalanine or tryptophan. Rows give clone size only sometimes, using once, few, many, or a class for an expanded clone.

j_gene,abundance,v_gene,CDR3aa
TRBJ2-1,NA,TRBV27,CASSVHRGEQFF
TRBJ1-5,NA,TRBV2,CASTHGESNQPQHF
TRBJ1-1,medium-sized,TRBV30,CAWSVSQDTEAFF
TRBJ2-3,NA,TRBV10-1,CASSEVRAGGSTDTQYF
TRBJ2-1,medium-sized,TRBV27,CASSLFTGTGTPHEQFF
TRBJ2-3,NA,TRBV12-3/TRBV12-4,CASSRTGGRTDTQYF
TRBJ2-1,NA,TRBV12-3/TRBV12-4,CASSSGGASYNEQFF
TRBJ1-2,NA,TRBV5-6,CASSLGGQGFYGYTF
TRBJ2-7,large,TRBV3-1,CASRDVQGQGYEQYF
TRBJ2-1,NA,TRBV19,CASSIMGPSYNEQFF
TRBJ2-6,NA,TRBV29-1,CSVAFSGANVLTF
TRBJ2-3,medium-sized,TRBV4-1,CASSQGNTQYF
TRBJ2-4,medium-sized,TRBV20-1,CSALRSGKNIQYF
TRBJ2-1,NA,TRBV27,CASGDGTGLYNEQFF
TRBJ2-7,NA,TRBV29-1,CSVVSPPDYEQYF
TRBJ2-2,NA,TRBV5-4,CASSLGRTGELFF
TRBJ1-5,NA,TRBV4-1,CASSQGSQPQHF
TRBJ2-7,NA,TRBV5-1,CASRDSYEQYF
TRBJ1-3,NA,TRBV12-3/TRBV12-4,CASRTWTAGNTIYF
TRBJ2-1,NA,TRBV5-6,CASSTGPQGYNEQFF
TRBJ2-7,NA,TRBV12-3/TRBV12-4,CASSLVSGGEQYF
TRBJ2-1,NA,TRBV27,CASSPSLTLGPNEQFF
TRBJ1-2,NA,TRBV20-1,CSAEPVESYGYTF
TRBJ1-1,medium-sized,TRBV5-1,CASSLDLGNTEAFF
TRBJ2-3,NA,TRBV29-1,CSVEAGGPSDTQYF
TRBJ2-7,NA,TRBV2,CASGAETSVLSYEQYF
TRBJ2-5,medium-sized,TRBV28,CASSPFTPEDQETQYF
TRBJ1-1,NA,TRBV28,CASRPAGGRLGAFF
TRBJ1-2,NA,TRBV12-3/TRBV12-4,CASSSDYGYTF
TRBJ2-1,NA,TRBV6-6,CASSRTSGGPGCEQFF
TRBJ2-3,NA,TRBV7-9,CASSFPDRSRDTQYF
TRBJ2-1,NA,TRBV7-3,CASSLFQYNEQFF
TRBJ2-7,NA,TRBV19,CASSMARTGFTEQYF
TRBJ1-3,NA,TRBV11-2,CASSYFSGSGNTIYF
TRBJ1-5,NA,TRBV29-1,CSVASGWGDQPQHF
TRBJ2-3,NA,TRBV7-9,CASSLGFTDTQYF
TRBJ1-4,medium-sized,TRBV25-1,CASSTGTASFRLSNEKLFF
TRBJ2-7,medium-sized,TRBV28,CASSLRLGQGLTSGYEQYF
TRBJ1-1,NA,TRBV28,CASSLPGQLYTEAFF
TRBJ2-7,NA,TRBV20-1,CSARDSGSYEQYF
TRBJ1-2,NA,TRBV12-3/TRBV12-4,CASSPLTISYGYTF
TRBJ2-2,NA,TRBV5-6,CASSLGSGELFF
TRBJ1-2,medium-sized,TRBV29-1,CSVAGQGKDYGYTF
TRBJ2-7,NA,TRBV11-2,CASSLDRRVQNEQYF
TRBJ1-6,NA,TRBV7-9,CASSSNRNSPLHF
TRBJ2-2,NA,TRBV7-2,CASSLVGGYTGELFF
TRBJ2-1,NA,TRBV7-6,CASSFSTYNEQFF
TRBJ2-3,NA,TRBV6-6,CASTGLAGADTQYF
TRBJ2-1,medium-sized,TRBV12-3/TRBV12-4,CASSASGRVNEQFF
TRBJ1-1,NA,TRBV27,CASSLSPSTEAFF
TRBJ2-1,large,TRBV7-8,CASSFGPGQQDEQFF
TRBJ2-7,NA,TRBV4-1,CASSLETGTSGYEQYF
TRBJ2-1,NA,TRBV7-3,CASSLGTSPLPYNEQFF